Here is one TCR beta chain with its context. No antigen is known for it. The sample comes from a study of cytomegalovirus exposure and HLA in healthy donors. Study background: Genotyping of hundreds of donors showed that around 86% belonged to the Caucasian-associated ancestry cluster.

PCR employed 60 Vbeta and 13 Jbeta primers. Clones were sequenced by immunoSEQ multiplex PCR, and TCRdb holds only the in-frame ones, with some missing. The sample holds around 31,000 clones. Healthy bone marrow donors made up the donor group. The CDR3 length is 15 residues. Trimming shortened V by 1 base and J by 5 bases, and 14 bases separated the two germline ends. Germline V gene sequence: CDR1 LGHNA, CDR2 YNFKEQ. Study results and limitations: When analyzed later, a missense DCLRE1C variant was found to be linked to TCR beta V- and J-gene trimming.

This clonotype was sampled from a female donor in good health and CMV-seronegative. The sequenced material came from PBMCs. The rearrangement joins TRBV4-2 to TRBJ1-2, with no clear D. The CDR3 sequence: CASSQGYGSGYGYTF. The CDR3 DNA sequence: TGTGCCAGCAGCCAAGGTTATGGCTCCGGGTATGGCTACACCTTC.